These T cell receptor beta chains were read from a single sample in a study of OX40 agonist ivuxolimab in advanced cancers. Here immunoSEQ multiplex PCR was the method, and the copy in TCRdb shows in-frame clones only, minus some. The profile shows roughly 60,000 clones, 84% of them singletons. The sample consisted of CD4+ or CD8+ T cells sorted from blood, taken in a trial of the OX40 agonist ivuxolimab. The receptors stem from an adult with an advanced solid tumor such as melanoma, head and neck, liver or kidney cancer. Each CDR3 is given with its conserved first and last residue. For some rows the clone size is stated as once, few or many, or as a class when expanded; others skip it.

CDR3,size,V
CASTPGTANNEQFF,.,TRBV7-2
CAWSKHSGAWEGMNTEAFF,.,TRBV30
CATPWGRAYEQYF,.,TRBV5-1
CASSREGLAEETQYF,.,TRBV28
CASSWTGNQPQHF,.,TRBV11-2
CASRGQGYTEAFF,.,TRBV6-5
CASSRGGTMNTGELFF,.,TRBV7-2
CASSLSRRGRENTIYF,.,TRBV27
CASHQLGYEQYF,.,TRBV7-9
CASSVGLSEETQYF,.,TRBV9
CASSPRGNQPQHF,.,TRBV6-1
CASSRGRVGEKLFF,.,TRBV19
CASSSQVPGAGTGELFF,.,TRBV7-7
CAISVLLNTEAFF,.,TRBV10-3
CASSFTTNEKLFF,.,TRBV2
CASGGTSGANVLTF,.,TRBV2
CASSQVTGGHYGYTF,.,TRBV4-1
CASSSDSYYSNEQFF,few,TRBV27
CASSTIAYNEQFF,.,TRBV19
CASSLLNTGELFF,.,TRBV7-9
CASSFPESTTEAFF,.,TRBV28
CASSLEQGRGYTF,.,TRBV28
CASWDSPQETQYF,.,TRBV28
CASSLAPNTIYF,.,TRBV7-2
CASRQGHIQYF,.,TRBV5-1
CASTRQPREKNTEAFF,.,TRBV11-3
CAWRETGTNEKLFF,.,TRBV30